Listed below are T cell receptor beta chains from one sample, sequenced in a study of cytomegalovirus exposure and HLA in healthy donors. Clones were read by immunoSEQ multiplex PCR, and TCRdb kept only the in-frame ones, dropping some. The table has 85,000 to 100,000 clones, approximately 79% seen once. Source material: PBMCs. These receptors were taken from a woman in her thirties or forties in good health and CMV-seronegative. The CDR3 runs from the conserved cysteine through the conserved F or W. The order of the fields is D gene, V gene, J gene, clone size, CDR3 DNA, CDR3 protein. The D gene is left open where the match is weak. Clone size is shown for a subset of rows, as once, few, many or a class of expanded clone.

d_gene: NA; v_gene: TRBV7-8; j_gene: TRBJ1-3; abundance: NA; CDR3nt: TGTGCCAGCAGCTTAGAGGGGAACACCATATATTTT; CDR3aa: CASSLEGNTIYF
d_gene: TRBD1; v_gene: TRBV30; j_gene: TRBJ2-7; abundance: NA; CDR3nt: TGTGCCTGGGCGACAGGGGGCTCCTACGAGCAGTACTTC; CDR3aa: CAWATGGSYEQYF
d_gene: NA; v_gene: TRBV6-1; j_gene: TRBJ2-6; abundance: NA; CDR3nt: TGTGCCAGCAGTCGAGACTCTACTGGGGCCAACGTCCTGACTTTC; CDR3aa: CASSRDSTGANVLTF
d_gene: NA; v_gene: TRBV27; j_gene: TRBJ2-7; abundance: once; CDR3nt: TGTGCCAGCAGACCCCTCGGGGAGGGGGCCTACGAGCAGTACTTC; CDR3aa: CASRPLGEGAYEQYF
d_gene: NA; v_gene: TRBV6-1; j_gene: TRBJ1-4; abundance: few; CDR3nt: TGTGCCAGCAGGCGGCTGGCTAATGAAAAACTGTTTTTT; CDR3aa: CASRRLANEKLFF
d_gene: NA; v_gene: TRBV9; j_gene: TRBJ2-5; abundance: NA; CDR3nt: TGTGCCAGCAGCGGGCACAGAACCCAAGAGACCCAGTACTTC; CDR3aa: CASSGHRTQETQYF
d_gene: TRBD1; v_gene: TRBV6-5; j_gene: TRBJ2-7; abundance: NA; CDR3nt: TGTGCCAGCAGTACTCGGGACAGCTCCTACGAGCAGTACTTC; CDR3aa: CASSTRDSSYEQYF
d_gene: NA; v_gene: TRBV5-1; j_gene: TRBJ1-5; abundance: NA; CDR3nt: TGCGCCAGCAGCGTGGGACCGGGACAAAATCAGCCCCAGAATTTT; CDR3aa: CASSVGPGQNQPQNF
d_gene: TRBD1; v_gene: TRBV6-5; j_gene: TRBJ1-1; abundance: NA; CDR3nt: TGTGCCAGCAGTCGAATGTTGAGGGACAGTGAAGCTTTCTTT; CDR3aa: CASSRMLRDSEAFF
d_gene: TRBD1; v_gene: TRBV19; j_gene: TRBJ1-3; abundance: NA; CDR3nt: TGTGCCAGTACCCCGACAGGGGGAAACACCATATATTTT; CDR3aa: CASTPTGGNTIYF
d_gene: TRBD1; v_gene: TRBV7-9; j_gene: TRBJ1-2; abundance: NA; CDR3nt: TGTGCCAGCAGCAGTGGCCGGGACAGGGGGATGTGGGGCTACACCTTC; CDR3aa: CASSSGRDRGMWGYTF
d_gene: TRBD1; v_gene: TRBV6-5; j_gene: TRBJ1-1; abundance: NA; CDR3nt: TGTGCCAGCAGTTACCCACGACAGGGAAGGACTGAAGCTTTCTTT; CDR3aa: CASSYPRQGRTEAFF
d_gene: NA; v_gene: TRBV6-5; j_gene: TRBJ1-1; abundance: few; CDR3nt: TGTGCCAGCAGTTCCACAGGGATGAACACTGAAGCTTTCTTT; CDR3aa: CASSSTGMNTEAFF
d_gene: NA; v_gene: TRBV13; j_gene: TRBJ2-1; abundance: NA; CDR3nt: TGTGCCAGCAGCTTAGGCCAGGATTACAATGAGCAGTTCTTC; CDR3aa: CASSLGQDYNEQFF
d_gene: TRBD1; v_gene: TRBV4-3; j_gene: TRBJ1-2; abundance: NA; CDR3nt: TGCGCCAGCAGCTATCGACAGGGTGAAGGCTACACCTTC; CDR3aa: CASSYRQGEGYTF
d_gene: NA; v_gene: TRBV18; j_gene: TRBJ1-1; abundance: once; CDR3nt: TGTGCCAGCTCACAGGGAGCAGACCAAGAAGCTTTCTTT; CDR3aa: CASSQGADQEAFF
d_gene: NA; v_gene: TRBV28; j_gene: TRBJ1-2; abundance: once; CDR3nt: TGTGCCAGCAGTTCGGTGGCCCTAGGTAACTATGGCTACACCTTC; CDR3aa: CASSSVALGNYGYTF
d_gene: NA; v_gene: TRBV2; j_gene: TRBJ2-7; abundance: once; CDR3nt: TGTGCCAGCAGTAGAACAGGGAGCGAGCAGTACTTC; CDR3aa: CASSRTGSEQYF
d_gene: TRBD2; v_gene: TRBV5-1; j_gene: TRBJ2-3; abundance: NA; CDR3nt: TGCGCCAGCAGCTTGAATCTCGGCGGGGGGGCTGGCACAGATACGCAGTATTTT; CDR3aa: CASSLNLGGGAGTDTQYF
d_gene: TRBD1; v_gene: TRBV10-3; j_gene: TRBJ2-7; abundance: NA; CDR3nt: TGTGCCATCAGGGGGGACAGGGAGACCTACGAGCAGTACTTC; CDR3aa: CAIRGDRETYEQYF
d_gene: TRBD1; v_gene: TRBV6-5; j_gene: TRBJ1-1; abundance: few; CDR3nt: TGTGCCAGCAGTTACCCGACAGGGGTTAACACTGAAGCTTTCTTT; CDR3aa: CASSYPTGVNTEAFF
d_gene: TRBD2; v_gene: TRBV20-1; j_gene: TRBJ2-1; abundance: NA; CDR3nt: TGCAGTGCTAGATGGGGGGGTGAGCAGTTCTTC; CDR3aa: CSARWGGEQFF
d_gene: TRBD1; v_gene: TRBV7-2; j_gene: TRBJ2-7; abundance: NA; CDR3nt: TGTGCCAGCAGCCCCCAACAGGGGGGATCCTACGAGCAGTACTTC; CDR3aa: CASSPQQGGSYEQYF
d_gene: TRBD2; v_gene: TRBV7-9; j_gene: TRBJ2-2; abundance: NA; CDR3nt: TGTGCCAGCAGCGGGCTAGCGGGGACCTGGGGGGAGCTGTTTTTT; CDR3aa: CASSGLAGTWGELFF
d_gene: TRBD1; v_gene: TRBV18; j_gene: TRBJ1-1; abundance: NA; CDR3nt: TGTGCCAGCTCACCACCTAGGGGACAGGGGAACACTGAAGCTTTCTTT; CDR3aa: CASSPPRGQGNTEAFF
d_gene: TRBD1; v_gene: TRBV4-3; j_gene: TRBJ1-5; abundance: NA; CDR3nt: TGCGCCAGCAGCCAGGACGGACAGGGCAATCAGCCCCAGAATTTT; CDR3aa: CASSQDGQGNQPQNF
d_gene: NA; v_gene: TRBV28; j_gene: TRBJ1-2; abundance: NA; CDR3nt: TGTGCCAGCAGTTCGACAAGGACAAACTATGGCTACACCTTC; CDR3aa: CASSSTRTNYGYTF
d_gene: NA; v_gene: TRBV7-8; j_gene: TRBJ2-7; abundance: NA; CDR3nt: TGTGCCAGCAGCTTAGAGTCAGGGGACGGGTACGAGCAGTACTTC; CDR3aa: CASSLESGDGYEQYF